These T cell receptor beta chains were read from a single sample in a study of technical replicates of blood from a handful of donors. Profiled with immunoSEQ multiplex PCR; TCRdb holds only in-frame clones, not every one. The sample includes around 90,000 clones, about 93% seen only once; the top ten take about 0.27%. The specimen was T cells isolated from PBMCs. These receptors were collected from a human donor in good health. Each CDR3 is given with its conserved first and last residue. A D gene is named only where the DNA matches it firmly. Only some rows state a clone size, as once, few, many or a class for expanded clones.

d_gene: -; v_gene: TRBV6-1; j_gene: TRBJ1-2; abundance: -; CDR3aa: CASSGGQGNYGYTF; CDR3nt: TGTGCCAGCAGTGGGGGCCAGGGGAACTATGGCTACACCTTC
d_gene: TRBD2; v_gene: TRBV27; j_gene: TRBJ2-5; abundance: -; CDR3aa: CASSPGLAGTLETQYF; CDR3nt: TGTGCCAGCAGTCCAGGACTAGCGGGGACCCTAGAGACCCAGTACTTC
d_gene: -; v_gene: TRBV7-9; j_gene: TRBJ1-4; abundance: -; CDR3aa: CASSLALGATNEKLFF; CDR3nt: TGTGCCAGCAGCTTAGCGCTCGGGGCAACTAATGAAAAACTGTTTTTT
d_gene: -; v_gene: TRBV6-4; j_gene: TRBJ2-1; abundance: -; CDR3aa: CASSVTDSIYNEQFF; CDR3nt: TGTGCCAGCAGCGTGACCGACAGTATCTACAATGAGCAGTTCTTC
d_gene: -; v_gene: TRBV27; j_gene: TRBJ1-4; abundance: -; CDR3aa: CASSFNRDEKLFF; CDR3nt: TGTGCCAGCAGTTTCAACAGGGATGAAAAACTGTTTTTT
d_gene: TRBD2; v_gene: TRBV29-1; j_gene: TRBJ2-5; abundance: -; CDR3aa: CSVEVGGRETQYF; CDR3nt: TGCAGCGTTGAAGTTGGCGGGAGAGAGACCCAGTACTTC
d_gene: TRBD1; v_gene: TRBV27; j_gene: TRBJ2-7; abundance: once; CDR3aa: CASLGSGTGYGEQYF; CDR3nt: TGTGCCAGCCTGGGGTCTGGGACAGGTTATGGCGAGCAGTACTTC
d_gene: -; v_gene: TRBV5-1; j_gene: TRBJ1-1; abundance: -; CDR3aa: CASSLEFSYTEAFF; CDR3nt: TGCGCCAGCAGCTTGGAGTTTAGTTACACTGAAGCTTTCTTT
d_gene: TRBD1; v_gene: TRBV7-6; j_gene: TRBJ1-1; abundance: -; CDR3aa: CASSFHLLGQALWTEAFF; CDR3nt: TGTGCCAGCAGCTTTCATTTGCTAGGACAGGCCCTTTGGACTGAAGCTTTCTTT
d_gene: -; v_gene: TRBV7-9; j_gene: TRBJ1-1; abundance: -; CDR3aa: CASSLTGDVTEAFF; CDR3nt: TGTGCCAGCAGCTTAACGGGGGACGTCACTGAAGCTTTCTTT
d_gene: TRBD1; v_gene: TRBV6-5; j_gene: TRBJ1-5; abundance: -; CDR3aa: CASSPPGTGNQPQHF; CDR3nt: TGTGCCAGCAGTCCCCCCGGGACAGGGAATCAGCCCCAGCATTTT
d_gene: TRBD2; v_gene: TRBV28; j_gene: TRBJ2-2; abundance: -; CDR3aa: CATTPLAGVVGELFF; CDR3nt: TGTGCCACCACCCCGTTAGCGGGAGTGGTCGGGGAGCTGTTTTTT
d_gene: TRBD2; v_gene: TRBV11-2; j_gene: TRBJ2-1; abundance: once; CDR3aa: CASSLGNTGLAANEQFF; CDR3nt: TGTGCCAGCAGCTTAGGCAACACCGGACTAGCGGCGAATGAGCAGTTCTTC
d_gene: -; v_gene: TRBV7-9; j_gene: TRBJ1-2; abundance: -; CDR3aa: CASSPPHRDGYTF; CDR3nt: TGTGCCAGCAGCCCACCTCACAGGGATGGCTACACCTTC
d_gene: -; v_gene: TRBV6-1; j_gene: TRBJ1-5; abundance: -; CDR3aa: CASSEDILSGYSNQPQHF; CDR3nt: TGTGCCAGCAGTGAGGATATTCTTTCGGGTTATAGCAATCAGCCCCAGCATTTT
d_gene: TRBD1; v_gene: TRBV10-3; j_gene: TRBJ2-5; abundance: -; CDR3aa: CAIRPDRGGKTQYF; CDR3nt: TGTGCCATCAGGCCTGACAGGGGAGGAAAGACCCAGTACTTC
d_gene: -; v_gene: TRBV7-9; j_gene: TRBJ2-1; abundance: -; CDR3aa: CASSLVRGSSYNEQFF; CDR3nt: TGTGCCAGCAGCTTAGTTAGGGGGAGCTCCTACAATGAGCAGTTCTTC
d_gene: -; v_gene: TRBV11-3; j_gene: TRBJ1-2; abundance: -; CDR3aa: CASSLEAAYGYTF; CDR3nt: TGTGCCAGCAGCTTAGAGGCAGCGTATGGCTACACCTTC
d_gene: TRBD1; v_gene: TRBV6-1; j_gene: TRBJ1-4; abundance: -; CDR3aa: CASSEAQGAGYEKLFF; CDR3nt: TGTGCCAGCAGTGAAGCGCAGGGGGCAGGATATGAAAAACTGTTTTTT
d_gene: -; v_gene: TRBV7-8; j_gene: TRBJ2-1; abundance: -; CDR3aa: CASTPSSYNEQFF; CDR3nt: TGTGCCAGCACCCCTAGCTCCTACAATGAGCAGTTCTTC
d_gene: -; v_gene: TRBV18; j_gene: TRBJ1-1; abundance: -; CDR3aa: CASSPVPGLEAFF; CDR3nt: TGTGCCAGCTCACCGGTTCCAGGCTTAGAAGCTTTCTTT
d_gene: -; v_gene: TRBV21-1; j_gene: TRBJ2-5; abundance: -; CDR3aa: CASSFPGLAGGIETQYF; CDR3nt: TGTGCCAGCAGCTTTCCGGGACTAGCGGGGGGGATAGAGACCCAGTACTTC
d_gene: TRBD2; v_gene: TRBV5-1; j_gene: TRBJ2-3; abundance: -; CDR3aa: CASSRSSGGDPDTQYF; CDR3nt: TGCGCCAGCAGCCGGTCTAGCGGAGGGGACCCAGATACGCAGTATTTT
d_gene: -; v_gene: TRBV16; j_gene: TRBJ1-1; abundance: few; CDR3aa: CASSQFRGQAFF; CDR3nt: TGTGCCAGCAGCCAATTCAGGGGCCAAGCTTTCTTT
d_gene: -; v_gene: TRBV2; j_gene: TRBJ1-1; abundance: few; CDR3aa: CASSDSPRETEAFF; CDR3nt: TGTGCCAGCAGTGATAGTCCCAGGGAAACTGAAGCTTTCTTT
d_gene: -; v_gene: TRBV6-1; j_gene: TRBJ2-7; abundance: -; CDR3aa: CASSAFFSMRYEQYF; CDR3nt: TGTGCCAGCAGTGCTTTTTTCTCTATGAGATACGAGCAGTACTTC
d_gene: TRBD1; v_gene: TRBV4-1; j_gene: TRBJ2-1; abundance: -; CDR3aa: CASSQEGGSWAYNEQFF; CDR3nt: TGCGCCAGCAGCCAAGAAGGGGGCTCCTGGGCCTACAATGAGCAGTTCTTC
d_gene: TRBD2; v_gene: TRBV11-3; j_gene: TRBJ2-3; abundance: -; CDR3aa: CASSGLAVDTQYF; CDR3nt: TGTGCCAGCAGCGGACTAGCGGTAGATACGCAGTATTTT
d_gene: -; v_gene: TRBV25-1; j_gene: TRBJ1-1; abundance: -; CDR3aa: CASSPDTYTEAFF; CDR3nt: TGTGCCAGCAGCCCCGACACCTACACTGAAGCTTTCTTT
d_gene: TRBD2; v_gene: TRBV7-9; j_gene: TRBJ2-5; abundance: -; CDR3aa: CASSLASVGLAGEDETQYF; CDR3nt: TGTGCCAGCAGCTTGGCCTCTGTGGGACTAGCGGGAGAGGACGAGACCCAGTACTTC
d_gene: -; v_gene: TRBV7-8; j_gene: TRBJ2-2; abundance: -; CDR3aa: CASSLVGLGSGELFF; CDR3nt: TGTGCCAGCAGCTTAGTAGGATTGGGCTCCGGGGAGCTGTTTTTT
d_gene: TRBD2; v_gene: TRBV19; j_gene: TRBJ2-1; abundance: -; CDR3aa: CASSIFLAGAHNEQFF; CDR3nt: TGTGCCAGTAGTATATTCCTAGCGGGAGCTCACAATGAGCAGTTCTTC
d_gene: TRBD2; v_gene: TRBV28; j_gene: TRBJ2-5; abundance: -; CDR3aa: CASSLGLAGIRGTQYF; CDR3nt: TGTGCCAGCAGTTTAGGACTAGCGGGGATTAGGGGGACCCAGTACTTC
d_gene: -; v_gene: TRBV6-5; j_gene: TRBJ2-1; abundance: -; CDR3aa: CASSYSYRDNEQFF; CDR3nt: TGTGCCAGCAGTTACTCTTACAGAGACAATGAGCAGTTCTTC
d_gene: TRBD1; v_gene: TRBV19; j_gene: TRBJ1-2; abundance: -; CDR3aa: CASSIRRRDRGTVGGYTF; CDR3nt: TGTGCCAGTAGTATCAGACGACGGGACAGGGGGACCGTCGGGGGCTACACCTTC
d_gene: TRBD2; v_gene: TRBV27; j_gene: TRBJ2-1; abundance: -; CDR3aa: CASSLEPGRAVYNEQFF; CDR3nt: TGTGCCAGCAGTTTGGAGCCCGGGAGGGCCGTCTACAATGAGCAGTTCTTC
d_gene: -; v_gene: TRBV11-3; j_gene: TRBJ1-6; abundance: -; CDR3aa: CASSIGVLNSPLHF; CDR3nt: TGTGCCAGCAGCATCGGAGTGTTAAATTCACCCCTCCACTTT
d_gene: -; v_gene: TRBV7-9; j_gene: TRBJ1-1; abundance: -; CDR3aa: CASSLGGRDTEAFF; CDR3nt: TGTGCCAGCAGCTTAGGAGGCAGAGACACTGAAGCTTTCTTT
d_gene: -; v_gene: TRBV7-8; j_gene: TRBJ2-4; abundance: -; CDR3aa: CASSLFGAKNIQYF; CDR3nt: TGTGCCAGCAGCTTGTTCGGGGCCAAAAACATTCAGTACTTC
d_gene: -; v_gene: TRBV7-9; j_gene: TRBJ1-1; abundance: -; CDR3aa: CASSSGYTEAFF; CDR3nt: TGTGCCAGCAGCTCGGGATACACTGAAGCTTTCTTT
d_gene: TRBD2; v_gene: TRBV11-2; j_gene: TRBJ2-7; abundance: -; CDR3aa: CASWGGYEQYF; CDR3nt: TGTGCCAGCTGGGGGGGGTACGAGCAGTACTTC
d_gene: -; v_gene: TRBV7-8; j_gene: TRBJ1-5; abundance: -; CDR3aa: CASSLDSGDQPQHF; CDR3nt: TGTGCCAGCAGCTTAGACTCAGGGGATCAGCCCCAGCATTTT
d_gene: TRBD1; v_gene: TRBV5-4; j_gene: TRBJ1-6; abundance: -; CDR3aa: CASSLGDRASYNSPLHF; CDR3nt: TGTGCCAGCAGCTTGGGCGACAGGGCGTCCTATAATTCACCCCTCCACTTT
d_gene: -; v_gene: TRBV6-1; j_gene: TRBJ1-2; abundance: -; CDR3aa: CASSVEGGYGYTF; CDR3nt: TGTGCCAGCAGTGTTGAAGGAGGCTATGGCTACACCTTC
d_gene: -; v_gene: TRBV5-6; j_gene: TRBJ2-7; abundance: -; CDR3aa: CASSPIGFGSSYEQYF; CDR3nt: TGTGCCAGCAGCCCGATCGGGTTCGGGAGCTCCTACGAGCAGTACTTC
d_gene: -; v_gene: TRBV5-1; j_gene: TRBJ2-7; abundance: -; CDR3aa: CASSLGTNSAYEQYF; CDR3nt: TGCGCCAGCAGCTTGGGGACAAACTCCGCCTACGAGCAGTACTTC
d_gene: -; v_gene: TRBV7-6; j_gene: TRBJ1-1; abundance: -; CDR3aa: CASSSGSQGRLEAFF; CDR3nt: TGTGCCAGCAGTTCGGGTTCCCAGGGGCGTCTTGAAGCTTTCTTT
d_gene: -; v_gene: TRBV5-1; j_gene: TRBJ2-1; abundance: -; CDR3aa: CASSLYGQSDEQFF; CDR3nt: TGCGCCAGCAGCTTGTACGGTCAAAGTGATGAGCAGTTCTTC
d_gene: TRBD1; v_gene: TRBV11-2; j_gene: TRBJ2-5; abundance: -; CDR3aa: CASSLRTGQETQYF; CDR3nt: TGTGCCAGCAGCTTAAGGACAGGCCAAGAGACCCAGTACTTC
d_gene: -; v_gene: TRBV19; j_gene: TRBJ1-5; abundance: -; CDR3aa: CASSEGYYSNQPQHF; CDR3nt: TGTGCCAGTAGTGAAGGATACTATAGCAATCAGCCCCAGCATTTT
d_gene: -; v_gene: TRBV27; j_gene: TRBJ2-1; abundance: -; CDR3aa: CASSFLVLKNEQFF; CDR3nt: TGTGCCAGCAGTTTTTTAGTGTTGAAGAATGAGCAGTTCTTC
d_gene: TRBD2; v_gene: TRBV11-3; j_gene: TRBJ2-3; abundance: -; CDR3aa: CASRQRRGGGALTDTQYF; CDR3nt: TGTGCCAGCAGGCAAAGGCGGGGCGGGGGGGCCCTTACCGATACGCAGTATTTT
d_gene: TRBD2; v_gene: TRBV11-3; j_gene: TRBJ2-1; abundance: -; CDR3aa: CASSLDGTSFNEQFF; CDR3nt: TGTGCCAGCAGCTTAGATGGGACTAGTTTCAACGAGCAGTTCTTC
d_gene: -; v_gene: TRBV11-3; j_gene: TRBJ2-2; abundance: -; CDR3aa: CASSEWTEKENTGELFF; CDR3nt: TGTGCCAGCAGCGAATGGACAGAAAAAGAGAACACCGGGGAGCTGTTTTTT